This TCR beta chain was sequenced for a study of T cell changes during pregnancy in multiple sclerosis. Profiled with immunoSEQ multiplex PCR; TCRdb holds only in-frame clones, not every one. The sample carries about 44,000 clones, approximately 90% recorded once. Germline V lookup: CDR1 SGHTA, CDR2 FQGNSA. The CDR3 totals 15 residues. The V end was cut by 4 bases, the J end by 6 bases, with 16 bases between. The material was CD4+ T cells from peripheral blood mononuclear cells, obtained in the third trimester of pregnancy. This clonotype was obtained from a female donor with multiple sclerosis, enrolled in a pregnancy study. The chain joins TRBV7-2 to TRBJ2-1; possibly TRBD2 for D (5 bases). The DNA for the CDR3 is TGTGCCAGCAGCTCTTATGGGAGTCGGGCCAATGAGCAGTTCTTC. The encoded protein is CASSSYGSRANEQFF.